Below are 24 T cell receptor beta chains sequenced from a single sample in a study of technical replicates of blood from a few donors. This table comes from immunoSEQ multiplex PCR, and its TCRdb copy is limited to in-frame clones, with some not included. Altogether roughly 100,000 clones are present, approximately 96% being singletons, with the ten largest covering approximately 0.38%. Sequencing input: T cells isolated from PBMCs. The receptors here all came from a human donor in good health.

The V and J genes are TRBV20-1 and TRBJ2-7; no clear D. Trimming took 3 bases from V and 6 from J, leaving 6 bases between them. CDR3 length: 10 residues. Germline V CDR1 and CDR2: DFQATT, SNEGSKA (reference sequence). CDR3 coding DNA: TGCAGTGCTAGGGCCGTCGAGCAGTACTTC. Encoded protein: CSARAVEQYF.

The rearrangement uses TRBV28 and TRBJ1-1, with D unclear. Germline CDR1 MDHEN, CDR2 SYDVKM. The CDR3 length is 14 residues. The V gene lost 7 bases and the J gene lost 2 bases, with 14 bases spanning the gap. The CDR3 loop reads CASKLRQRNTEAFF. CDR3 bases: TGTGCCAGCAAGTTGAGGCAGAGAAACACTGAAGCTTTCTTT.

The V call is TRBV4-1, the J call TRBJ2-7, with 7 bases fitting TRBD2. The length of the CDR3 is 14 residues. V was clipped by 2 bases and J by 1 base; unmatched bases: 2. Germline-derived CDR1 and CDR2 are MGHRA and YSYEKL. CDR3 amino acids: CASSQWRESYEQYF. DNA for the CDR3: TGCGCCAGCAGCCAATGGCGGGAGTCCTACGAGCAGTACTTC.

The V gene is TRBV4-1, the J gene TRBJ2-3, with 11 positions matching TRBD2. With V trimmed by 3 bases and J by 5 bases, 16 bases remained unmatched. The CDR3 extends over 19 amino acids. Germline CDR1 reads MGHRA; CDR2 reads YSYEKL. The CDR3 region is CASSHSGTSGNNPGDTQYF. In nucleotides, the CDR3 is TGCGCCAGCAGCCATAGCGGGACTAGCGGTAACAATCCGGGAGATACGCAGTATTTT.

The chain couples TRBV7-2 to TRBJ2-7; D might be TRBD1 (5 bases). Between the trimmed V and J ends, which lost 3 bases and 3 bases, there was a span of 12 bases. Germline CDR1 reads SGHTA; CDR2 reads FQGNSA. The CDR3 length is 14 residues. CDR3 DNA: TGTGCCAGCAGCTTCGGCAGGGTCAACTACGAGCAGTACTTC. This codes for CASSFGRVNYEQYF.

This clone was observed a single time. The chain carries TRBV27 and TRBJ2-1; D unclear. Germline V gives CDR1 MNHEY, CDR2 SMNVEV (reference sequence). This CDR3 spans 15 amino acids. Trimming removed 2 bases from V and 0 bases from J, with 8 bases in between. CDR3 nucleotides: TGTGCCAGCAGTTTAGCGCTGAGCTCCTACAATGAGCAGTTCTTC. As protein: CASSLALSSYNEQFF.

This chain uses TRBV5-1 with TRBJ2-1; D remains unclear. V gave up 4 bases and J gave up 8 bases, with 16 bases separating them. From germline, CDR1 is SGHRS and CDR2 YFSETQ. This CDR3 contains 14 residues. CDR3 protein: CASSPEHGEDEQFF. In DNA form, the CDR3 reads TGCGCCAGCAGCCCGGAGCACGGAGAGGATGAGCAGTTCTTC.

The chain joins TRBV27 to TRBJ2-3; maybe TRBD2 (5 bases). Trimming shortened V by 5 bases and J by 4 bases, and 19 bases separated the two germline ends. Per germline, CDR1 MNHEY and CDR2 SMNVEV (reference sequence). The length of the CDR3 is 16 residues. CDR3 nucleotide sequence: TGTGCCAGCAGTACCCTCGACGCGAGCGGCCCAGATACGCAGTATTTT. This translates into CASSTLDASGPDTQYF.

The rearrangement joins TRBV6-5 to TRBJ1-4; D unclear. V lost 4 bases and J 4 bases, leaving 4 bases between the germline ends. The CDR3 covers 12 residues. CDR1 and CDR2 (germline): MNHEY, SVGAGI. CDR3 region: CASSSRNEKLFF. CDR3 DNA: TGTGCCAGCAGTTCCCGTAATGAAAAACTGTTTTTT.

This clone was observed a handful of times. The gene calls are TRBV28 and TRBJ1-5; 11 bases match TRBD1. V shed 5 bases and J 5 bases; nucleotides not matched to a gene: 2. The CDR3 covers 14 residues. The germline V gene has CDR1 MDHEN and CDR2 SYDVKM. In nucleotides, the CDR3 is TGTGCCAGCAGTCTGGACAGGGGGCATCAGCCCCAGCATTTT. Translating it yields CASSLDRGHQPQHF.

The chain employs TRBV28 and TRBJ2-7; 7 nucleotides agree with TRBD2. Germline CDR1 reads MDHEN; CDR2 reads SYDVKM. J lost 3 bases, V lost 4 bases, and 0 bases had no gene match. The CDR3 extends over 12 amino acids. Written as DNA, the CDR3 is TGTGCCAGCAGTTGGACTAGCTACGAGCAGTACTTC. Residues: CASSWTSYEQYF.

The chain uses TRBV7-2 and TRBJ1-5; no clear D. The germline CDR1 and CDR2 sequences are SGHTA and FQGNSA. V was trimmed by 2 bases and J by 7 bases, leaving 12 bases between them. The CDR3 contains 14 residues. The CDR3 region has the DNA TGTGCCAGCAGCTTACTAGCCACGGAGCAGCCCCAGCATTTT. Its translation: CASSLLATEQPQHF.

This chain connects TRBV28 to TRBJ2-7; D possibly corresponds to TRBD1 (6 bases). The V and J ends lost 6 bases and 2 bases respectively, with 20 bases between them. Per the germline V gene, CDR1 is MDHEN and CDR2 is SYDVKM. This CDR3 contains 16 residues. The CDR3 loop reads CASSLTGSTQPYEQYF. As DNA, the CDR3 is TGTGCCAGCAGCTTGACAGGTTCCACTCAACCCTACGAGCAGTACTTC.

The chain employs TRBV4-3 and TRBJ2-3; 9 bases are a match to TRBD2. The CDR3 extends over 16 amino acids. CDR1 and CDR2 (germline): LGHNA, YSLEER. V shed 2 bases, J shed 5 bases, and the junction held 8 bases outside the gene matches. The CDR3 spells CASSQSGRSFGDTQYF. For the CDR3, the DNA is TGCGCCAGCAGCCAAAGCGGGAGGTCTTTCGGAGATACGCAGTATTTT.

This sequence joins TRBV7-9 and TRBJ2-1; 10 nucleotides align to TRBD1. Germline assignment: CDR1 SEHNR and CDR2 FQNEAQ (reference sequence). CDR3 length equals 15 residues. Germline trimming cut 3 bases from V and 7 bases from J; bases unmatched to any gene: 6. CDR3: CASSFIWTGGNEQFF. As DNA, the CDR3 is TGTGCCAGCAGCTTCATCTGGACAGGGGGGAATGAGCAGTTCTTC.

The genes are TRBV7-3 and TRBJ2-1; 8 bases are a match to TRBD2. In germline, CDR1 is SGHTA, CDR2 FQGTGA. The CDR3 extends over 17 amino acids. The junction had 18 bases not matched to a gene; V was cut back by 6 bases and J by 8 bases. CDR3 sequence reads: CASSWSLEALAGYEQFF. CDR3 sequence (DNA): TGTGCCAGCAGTTGGTCGCTCGAAGCTTTAGCGGGATATGAGCAGTTCTTC. Together with reference TRBV7-3 and TRBJ2-1, the CDR3 gives the full variable domain: GAGVSQTPSNKVTEKGKYVELRCDPISGHTALYWYRQSLGQGPEFLIYFQGTGAADDSGLPNDRFFAVRPEGSVSTLKIQRTERGDSAVYLCASSWSLEALAGYEQFFGPGTRLTVL.

The chain joins TRBV12-5 to TRBJ2-5; unclear D gene. V lost 1 base and J lost 4, with 7 bases in between. The CDR3 has 13 amino acids. The germline V gene encodes CDR1 LGHNT and CDR2 FRNRAP. This CDR3 is CASGLGQSETQYF. The CDR3 DNA reads TGTGCTAGTGGTTTGGGACAATCAGAGACCCAGTACTTC.

The chain couples TRBV28 to TRBJ1-2; no clear D gene. The germline CDR1 and CDR2 sequences are MDHEN and SYDVKM. Trimming took off 3 bases at V and 4 bases at J, with 9 bases between the two ends. The CDR3 is 13 residues long. This CDR3 reads CASSLRAIYGYTF. Here the CDR3 DNA reads TGTGCCAGCAGTTTGAGGGCGATCTATGGCTACACCTTC.

V gene TRBV9 combines with J gene TRBJ1-3; no firm D call. The germline gives CDR1 SGDLS, CDR2 YYNGEE. The CDR3 covers 15 residues. The germline V and J ends were trimmed by 3 bases and 0 bases, with 10 bases remaining between them. CDR3 sequence (DNA): TGTGCCAGCAGCGAGACTCCTAGCTCTGGAAACACCATATATTTT. It codes for CASSETPSSGNTIYF.

CDR3 sequence: CASSIGTPSSYEQYF. The CDR3, as DNA: TGTGCCAGCAGCATAGGGACACCTAGCTCCTACGAGCAGTACTTC. V gene TRBV28 combines with J gene TRBJ2-7, with a tentative D call TRBD1 (6 bases). Per the germline V gene, CDR1 is MDHEN and CDR2 is SYDVKM. The CDR3 extends over 15 amino acids. V was shortened by 6 bases and J by 0 bases, with 15 bases between the two germline ends.

The CDR3 loop is CASSEQGNLNTIYF. The CDR3 bases are TGTGCCAGCAGTGAGCAGGGAAACTTAAACACCATATATTTT. V and J are TRBV2 and TRBJ1-3; a possible D gene is TRBD1 (5 bases). This CDR3 is 14 amino acids long. Germline CDR1 reads SNHLY; CDR2 reads FYNNEI. The ends were cut back, 3 bases at V and 6 bases at J, with 12 bases in the middle.

The J gene is TRBJ2-2, the V gene TRBV6-6, with TRBD1 identical over 12 bases. The CDR3 runs to 14 residues. V dropped 7 bases and J dropped 6; count of bases not matched to a gene: 3. Germline CDR1 MNHNY, CDR2 SVGAGI (reference sequence). CDR3 loop: CASKGTGGSGELFF. The CDR3, as DNA: TGTGCCAGCAAAGGGACAGGGGGCTCCGGGGAGCTGTTTTTT.

In its sample, this clone was seen once. The chain uses TRBV2 and TRBJ2-1; perhaps TRBD2 as D (5 bases). CDR3 length equals 14 residues. Germline CDR1 reads SNHLY; CDR2 reads FYNNEI. The ends were cut back, 10 bases at V and 3 bases at J, with 16 bases in the middle. DNA of the CDR3: TGTGCCACAACGGAGGAAGACCACTACAATGAGCAGTTCTTC. It yields the protein CATTEEDHYNEQFF.

The rearrangement joins TRBV28 to TRBJ1-1, with D tentatively TRBD1 (5 bases). The CDR3 has 13 amino acids. The V gene lost 9 bases and the J gene lost 0 bases, with 11 bases spanning the gap. Germline V gene data show CDR1 as MDHEN and CDR2 as SYDVKM. The CDR3 loop reads CASRRGMNTEAFF. The CDR3 DNA follows: TGTGCCAGTCGGAGGGGCATGAACACTGAAGCTTTCTTT.